This T cell receptor beta chain came from a study of blood T cell repertoires in COVID-19 (dated by TCRdb to the early 2020s). A note on the overall study: Collaborator samples came from the United States, Italy and Spain and covered acute and convalescent phases of COVID-19. The material from the prospective study consisted of cDNA or gDNA derived from T cells, B-cell-depleted T cells, or PBMCs. Deeply sampled blood TCRbeta repertoires from subjects exposed to, actively infected with, or recovered from COVID-19 were included in the dataset. The repertoires were made available in a free public database intended to serve as a resource for research on the immune response to SARS-CoV-2. The samples were drawn from two sources: the first 160 participants of the ongoing ImmuneRACE study, and 950 to 1,500 subjects contributed by 6 global collaborators. Nearly every sample came with metadata listing a de-identified subject ID, COVID-19 status, age in years and sex. Where HLA class I and class II types were available, the types were taken from metadata supplied by the sample provider, not from assay-based typing.

TCRbeta CDR3 regions were amplified from genomic DNA by means of the immunoSEQ Assay, a bias-controlled multiplex PCR. In the source study's methods: Within the assay, amplification of reference gene primers was used to estimate how many nucleated cells each sample contained. To quantify the absolute abundance of each unique TCRbeta CDR3 rearrangement, sequence reads were collapsed and filtered. For each sample, productive Simpson clonality was calculated as the square root of Simpson's diversity index across productive rearrangements. The immuneACCESS repertoire file appears here via TCRdb, limited to in-frame rearrangements. These files lack a portion of the clones; in checked studies, under half of the deficit traces to unresolved V genes, and the cause of the others is not known. That table supplies the V and J calls and clone size; D and trimming were determined from the DNA. This sample has about 230,000 clones in its table, and over 80% of those were observed once. About 2.5% of the sample lies in the top ten.

Overall study outcomes, separate from this receptor: The quantity of clinical and demographic metadata differed by source and by participant and was supplied without curation.

This clone was counted between two and nine times. Its antigen remains undetermined. Base qualities are missing; no much larger clone stands one base away. Each collaborating institution followed its own protocols to collect whole blood in K2EDTA tubes. For TCRbeta analysis, collaborators shipped samples as frozen whole blood, isolated PBMCs, or DNA extracted from either of those sample types. Measured from the cysteine to the phenylalanine, the CDR3 is 14 residues long. The read is trimmed to its CDR3 DNA, 42 bases read in frame from base 1. Trimming takes 5 bases off V and 4 bases off J; junction bases not matched to a gene: 8. CDR1 and CDR2, looked up from the germline V gene (reference sequence), are SGHNT and YYREEE.

Sequencing input: peripheral blood. The chain is encoded by TRBV5-4 joined to TRBJ1-2, with 7 junctional bases fitting TRBD1. The receptor was derived from a woman in her 70s with active or convalescent COVID-19. The CDR3 protein sequence reads: CASSLRDSLYGYTF. The DNA sequence follows: TGTGCCAGCAGTCTCCGGGACAGCCTCTATGGCTACACCTTC.